A single sample is the source of the 13 T cell receptor beta chains below, sequenced in a study of T-cell memory formation after mild COVID-19. Each CDR3 protein is one row after TCRdb ran MiXCR on the 5' RACE reads. The top ten clones hold approximately 20% of a sample with a few hundred thousand distinct CDR3 sequences, approximately 15% of them seen once. The sample taken for sequencing was PBMCs or a T cell subset sorted from them (not recorded which). The receptors come from a man aged 18-30 years who had mild COVID-19 (a few samples of this study predate the infection). Cell type and time point are not known.

The table lists this clonotype with a few counts. This CDR3 reads CATSDNPRDQPQHF. CDR3 nucleotides: TGTGCCACCAGTGATAACCCCCGTGATCAGCCCCAGCATTTT. J is TRBJ1-5 and V is TRBV24-1; unclear D gene. The germline V gene encodes CDR1 KGHDR and CDR2 SFDVKD. The length of the CDR3 is 14 residues. V was pared by 3 bases and J by 5 bases, with 10 bases between.

This clonotype occurred a few times. V gene TRBV30 combines with J gene TRBJ2-3; D is unclear. Germline V gene lookup returns CDR1 GTSNPN and CDR2 SVGIG (reference sequence). This CDR3 comprises 13 residues. Trimming took off 4 bases at V and 0 bases at J, with 8 bases between the two ends. The CDR3 loop is CAWTWASTDTQYF. The CDR3 region has the DNA TGTGCCTGGACTTGGGCAAGCACAGATACGCAGTATTTT.

This clonotype appeared a few times. This CDR3 is CASSPETLRAGELFF. The CDR3 DNA follows: TGCGCCAGCAGCCCAGAGACCCTCAGGGCTGGGGAGCTGTTTTTT. The chain carries TRBV5-1 and TRBJ2-2, with D tentatively TRBD1 (5 bases). The CDR3 runs to 15 residues. Germline V gives CDR1 SGHRS, CDR2 YFSETQ. Trimming removed 4 bases from V and 8 bases from J, with 18 bases in between.

At least ten counts were recorded for this clonotype. This chain connects TRBV5-4 to TRBJ2-3; 9 bases fit TRBD2. With 0 bases clipped from V and 5 bases from J, the junction kept 1 base outside the gene matches. This CDR3 is 14 amino acids long. In germline, CDR1 is SGHNT, CDR2 YYREEE (reference sequence). The CDR3 DNA sequence: TGTGCCAGCAGCTTGGCTAGCGGGGAAGATACGCAGTATTTT. Its protein product is CASSLASGEDTQYF.

V and J are TRBV2 and TRBJ2-2; 10 nucleotides match TRBD1. Germline V gene lookup returns CDR1 SNHLY and CDR2 FYNNEI. V trimming: 7 bases; J trimming: 6 bases; junction bases outside the gene matches: 5. The CDR3 length is 14 residues. The CDR3 region has the DNA TGTGCCAGCATCGGACAGGGGGTGGCCGGGGAGCTGTTTTTT. Residues: CASIGQGVAGELFF. Based on the CDR3 plus reference TRBV2 and TRBJ2-2, the full variable domain is EPEVTQTPSHQVTQMGQEVILRCVPISNHLYFYWYRQILGQKVEFLVSFYNNEISEKSEIFDDQFSVERPDGSNFTLKIRSTKLEDSAMYFCASIGQGVAGELFFGEGSRLTVL.

This chain links TRBV7-3 with TRBJ1-6; no firm D call. V was clipped by 5 bases and J by 7 bases, with 15 bases between them. The CDR3 consists of 15 residues. Germline values: CDR1 SGHTA, CDR2 FQGTGA. DNA for the CDR3: TGTGCCAGCAGCCTAAGTAAAGGAATGAATTCACCCCTCCACTTT. Translated: CASSLSKGMNSPLHF.

This clonotype came up many times. J is TRBJ1-1 and V is TRBV7-3; D perhaps matches TRBD1 (5 bases). Germline V lookup: CDR1 SGHTA, CDR2 FQGTGA. V was clipped by 4 bases and J by 8 bases, with 11 bases between them. The CDR3 covers 12 residues. In nucleotides, the CDR3 is TGTGCCAGCAGCTCCGGGAGGGGCGAAGCTTTCTTT. It specifies CASSSGRGEAFF. The whole variable domain, filled in from reference TRBV7-3 and TRBJ1-1, reads GAGVSQTPSNKVTEKGKYVELRCDPISGHTALYWYRQSLGQGPEFLIYFQGTGAADDSGLPNDRFFAVRPEGSVSTLKIQRTERGDSAVYLCASSSGRGEAFFGQGTRLTVV.

This rearrangement joins TRBV7-6 to TRBJ2-2, with D unclear. Per the germline V gene, CDR1 is SGHVS and CDR2 is FNYEAQ. This CDR3 spans 14 amino acids. Between the trimmed V and J ends, which lost 1 base and 5 bases, there was a span of 8 bases. CDR3 sequence (DNA): TGTGCCAGCAGCTTAGAGGCTGGAACCGGGGAGCTGTTTTTT. Its protein is CASSLEAGTGELFF.

The chain is built from TRBV19 and TRBJ1-5, with 9 bases aligning to TRBD1. Losses at the gene ends were 4 bases for V and 11 bases for J; bases not matched to a gene: 12. The germline V gene has CDR1 LNHDA and CDR2 SQIVND (reference sequence). CDR3 length: 15 amino acids. CDR3 amino acids: CASSKLTGGAGAQHF. The CDR3 DNA sequence: TGTGCCAGTAGTAAGCTAACAGGGGGCGCCGGGGCCCAGCATTTT.

This clonotype was detected many times. V gene TRBV7-6 combines with J gene TRBJ2-5; 8 nucleotides agree with TRBD2. This CDR3 spans 15 amino acids. V lost 6 bases to trimming and J lost 2 bases; unmatched junction nucleotides: 8. Germline CDR1 is SGHVS and CDR2 is FNYEAQ. The CDR3 reads CASRWDSGGQETQYF. CDR3 coding DNA: TGTGCCAGCAGATGGGATTCGGGGGGGCAAGAGACCCAGTACTTC.

CDR3 nucleotide sequence: TGTGCCAGCAGCCTCACAGGGGCAGATACGCAGTATTTT. It specifies CASSLTGADTQYF. The chain carries TRBV7-9 and TRBJ2-3; 7 bases fit TRBD1. The CDR3 runs 13 residues. V lost 5 bases to trimming and J lost 4 bases; unmatched junction nucleotides: 3. Germline V gene lookup returns CDR1 SEHNR and CDR2 FQNEAQ (reference sequence).

This clonotype has just a few counts. The chain combines TRBV20-1 with TRBJ1-1; 8 bases match TRBD1. Germline V CDR1 and CDR2: DFQATT, SNEGSKA (reference sequence). The CDR3 is 13 amino acids. Trimming took 6 bases from V and 1 from J; bases not matched to a gene: 4. The CDR3 spells CSAPGQANTEAFF. The CDR3 coding sequence is TGCAGTGCGCCGGGACAGGCGAACACTGAAGCTTTCTTT.

CDR3: CASSPGRGTEAFF. CDR3 in DNA: TGCGCCAGCAGCCCCGGTAGGGGGACTGAAGCTTTCTTT. This rearrangement joins TRBV4-1 to TRBJ1-1; the D gene is possibly TRBD1 (6 bases). Germline V gene sequence: CDR1 MGHRA, CDR2 YSYEKL. This CDR3 has 13 residues. The ends were cut back, 4 bases at V and 5 bases at J, with 11 bases in the middle.